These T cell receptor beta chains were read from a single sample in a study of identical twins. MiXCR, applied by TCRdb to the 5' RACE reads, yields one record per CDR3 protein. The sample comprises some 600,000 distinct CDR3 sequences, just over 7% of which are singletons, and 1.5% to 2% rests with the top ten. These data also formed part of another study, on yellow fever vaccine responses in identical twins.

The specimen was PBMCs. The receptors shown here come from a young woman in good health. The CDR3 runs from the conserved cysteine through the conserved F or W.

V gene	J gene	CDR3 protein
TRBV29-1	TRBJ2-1	CSVLSSGSLHNEQFF
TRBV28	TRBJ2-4	CASSNGREVSGRYF
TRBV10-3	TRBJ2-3	CAISESPTSSTDTQYF
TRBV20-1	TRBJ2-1	CSAPRTDYNEQFF
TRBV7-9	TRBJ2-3	CASSLGYRVADTQYF
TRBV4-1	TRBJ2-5	CASSQRISGPETQYF
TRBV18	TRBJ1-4	CASSPADNYNEKLFF
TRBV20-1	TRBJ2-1	CSASGKTSSYNEQFF
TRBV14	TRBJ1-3	CASSPQDISGNTIYF
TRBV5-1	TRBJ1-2	CASSLEGSGYTF
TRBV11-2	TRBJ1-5	CASSLKQDQPQHF
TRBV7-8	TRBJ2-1	CASSLATSGGDEQFF
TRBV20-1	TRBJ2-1	CSAGDDHYNEQFF
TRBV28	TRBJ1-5	CASSFRGIYNQPQHF
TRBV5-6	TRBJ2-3	CASSSMPDTQYF
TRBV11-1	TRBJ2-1	CASSLSRVEQFF